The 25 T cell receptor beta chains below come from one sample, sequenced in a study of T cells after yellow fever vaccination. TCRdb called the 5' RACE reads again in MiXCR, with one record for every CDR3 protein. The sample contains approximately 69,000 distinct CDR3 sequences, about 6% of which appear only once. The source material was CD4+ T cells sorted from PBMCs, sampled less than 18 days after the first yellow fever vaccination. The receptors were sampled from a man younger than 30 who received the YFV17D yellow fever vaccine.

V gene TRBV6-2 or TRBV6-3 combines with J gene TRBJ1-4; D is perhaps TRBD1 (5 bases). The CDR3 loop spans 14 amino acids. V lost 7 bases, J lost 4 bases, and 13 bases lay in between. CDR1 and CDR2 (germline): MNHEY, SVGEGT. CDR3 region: CASKRDVHNEKLFF. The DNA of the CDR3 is TGTGCCAGCAAACGGGACGTACATAATGAAAAACTGTTTTTT.

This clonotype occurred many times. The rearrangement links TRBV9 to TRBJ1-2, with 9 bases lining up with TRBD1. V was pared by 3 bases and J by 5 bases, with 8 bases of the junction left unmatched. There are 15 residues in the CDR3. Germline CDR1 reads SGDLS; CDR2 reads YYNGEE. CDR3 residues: CASSAGTGNLYGYTF. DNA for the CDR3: TGTGCCAGCAGCGCCGGGACAGGGAATCTTTATGGCTACACCTTC.

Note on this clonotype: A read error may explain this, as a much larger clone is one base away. The CDR3 bases are TGTGCCAGCCGGGATTCCTACTCTGGGGCCAACGTCCTGACTTTC. It translates to CASRDSYSGANVLTF. The chain recombines TRBV6-1 with TRBJ2-6, with D tentatively TRBD2 (5 bases). The CDR3 is made up of 15 amino acids. Trimming removed 8 bases at V and 0 bases at J, with 11 bases between. Germline V gene lookup returns CDR1 MNHNS and CDR2 SASEGT.

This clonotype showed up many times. The CDR3 coding sequence is TGTGCCAGCAGCCATCGCGGGGGTAGCTCCTACAATGAGCAGTTCTTC. It translates to CASSHRGGSSYNEQFF. V and J are TRBV3-1 and TRBJ2-1, with TRBD2 matching 7 bases. Germline trimming cut 3 bases from V and 0 bases from J; bases unmatched to any gene: 5. There are 16 residues in the CDR3. CDR1 is LGHDT and CDR2 is YNNKEL in the germline V gene (reference sequence).

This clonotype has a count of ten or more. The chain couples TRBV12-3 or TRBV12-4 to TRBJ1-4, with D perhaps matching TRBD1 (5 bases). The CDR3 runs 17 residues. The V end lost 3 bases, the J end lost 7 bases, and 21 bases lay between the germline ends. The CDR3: CASSFTNLAGNGEKLFF. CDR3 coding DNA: TGTGCCAGCAGTTTTACCAACCTTGCAGGGAACGGTGAAAAACTGTTTTTT.

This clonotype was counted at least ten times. The CDR3 protein is CASSQSTEAFF. CDR3 nucleotide sequence: TGCGCCAGCAGCCAGTCGACTGAAGCTTTCTTT. The chain carries TRBV4-1 and TRBJ1-1; D gene unclear. CDR3 length: 11 residues. Germline V CDR1 and CDR2: MGHRA, YSYEKL. The ends were cut back, 3 bases at V and 5 bases at J, with 4 bases in the middle.

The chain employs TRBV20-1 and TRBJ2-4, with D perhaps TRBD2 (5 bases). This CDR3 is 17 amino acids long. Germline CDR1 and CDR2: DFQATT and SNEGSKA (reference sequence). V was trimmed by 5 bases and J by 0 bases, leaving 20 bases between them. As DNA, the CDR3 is TGCAGTGCTCGTCCCGCCGAGGGTCAAATAGCCAAAAACATTCAGTACTTC. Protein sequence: CSARPAEGQIAKNIQYF.

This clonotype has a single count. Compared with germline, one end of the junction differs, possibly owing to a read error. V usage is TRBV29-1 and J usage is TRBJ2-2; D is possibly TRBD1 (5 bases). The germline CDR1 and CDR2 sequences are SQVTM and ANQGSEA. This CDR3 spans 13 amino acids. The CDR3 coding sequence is TGCAGCGTTGATTGGGGCCCCACCAGGGAGCTGTTTTTT. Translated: CSVDWGPTRELFF.

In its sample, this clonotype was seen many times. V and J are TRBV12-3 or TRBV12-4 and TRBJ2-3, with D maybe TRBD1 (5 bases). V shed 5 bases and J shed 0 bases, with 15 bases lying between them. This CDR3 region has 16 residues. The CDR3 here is CASSGAPRVSTDTQYF. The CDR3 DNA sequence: TGTGCCAGCAGTGGGGCCCCCCGGGTGAGCACAGATACGCAGTATTTT.

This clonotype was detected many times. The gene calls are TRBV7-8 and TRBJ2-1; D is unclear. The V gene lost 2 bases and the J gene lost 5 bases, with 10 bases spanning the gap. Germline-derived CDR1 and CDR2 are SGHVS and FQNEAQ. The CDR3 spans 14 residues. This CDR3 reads CASSLILVDNEQFF. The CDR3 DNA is TGTGCCAGCAGCTTAATACTCGTGGACAATGAGCAGTTCTTC.

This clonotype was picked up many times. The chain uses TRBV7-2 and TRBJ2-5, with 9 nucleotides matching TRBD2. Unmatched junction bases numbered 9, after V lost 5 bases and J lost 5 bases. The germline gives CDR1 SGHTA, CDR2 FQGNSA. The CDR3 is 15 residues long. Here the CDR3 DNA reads TGTGCCAGCAGCCCCACTCCAGCGGGGGGCGAGACCCAGTACTTC. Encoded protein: CASSPTPAGGETQYF. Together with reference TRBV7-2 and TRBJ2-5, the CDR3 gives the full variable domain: GAGVSQSPSNKVTEKGKDVELRCDPISGHTALYWYRQSLGQGLEFLIYFQGNSAPDKSGLPSDRFSAERTGGSVSTLTIQRTQQEDSAVYLCASSPTPAGGETQYFGPGTRLLVL.

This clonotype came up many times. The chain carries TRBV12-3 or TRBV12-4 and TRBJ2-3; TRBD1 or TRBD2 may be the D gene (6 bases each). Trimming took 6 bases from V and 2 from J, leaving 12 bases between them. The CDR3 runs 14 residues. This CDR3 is CASSNRGLTDTQYF. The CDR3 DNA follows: TGTGCCAGCAGCAACCGGGGGCTCACAGATACGCAGTATTTT.

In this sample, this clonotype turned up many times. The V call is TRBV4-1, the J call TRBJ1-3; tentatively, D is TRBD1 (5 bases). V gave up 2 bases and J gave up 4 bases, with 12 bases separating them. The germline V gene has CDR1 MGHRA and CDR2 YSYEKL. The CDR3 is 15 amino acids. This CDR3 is CASSQPKTVGNTIYF. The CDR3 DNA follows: TGCGCCAGCAGCCAACCGAAGACAGTGGGAAACACCATATATTTT.

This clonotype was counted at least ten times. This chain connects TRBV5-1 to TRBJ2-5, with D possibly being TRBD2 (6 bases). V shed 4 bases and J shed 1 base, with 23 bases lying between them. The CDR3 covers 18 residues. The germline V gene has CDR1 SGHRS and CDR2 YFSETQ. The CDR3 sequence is CASSNWDFSKSLQETQYF. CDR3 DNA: TGCGCCAGCAGCAATTGGGACTTTAGCAAGAGCCTCCAAGAGACCCAGTACTTC.

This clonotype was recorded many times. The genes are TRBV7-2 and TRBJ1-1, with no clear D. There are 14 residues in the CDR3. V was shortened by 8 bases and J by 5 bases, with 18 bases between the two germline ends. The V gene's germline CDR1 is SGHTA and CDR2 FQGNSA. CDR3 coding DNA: TGTGCCAGCGGGCCCCGGCCCCAGGCGACTGAAGCTTTCTTT. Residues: CASGPRPQATEAFF. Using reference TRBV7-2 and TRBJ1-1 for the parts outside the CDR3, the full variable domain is GAGVSQSPSNKVTEKGKDVELRCDPISGHTALYWYRQSLGQGLEFLIYFQGNSAPDKSGLPSDRFSAERTGGSVSTLTIQRTQQEDSAVYLCASGPRPQATEAFFGQGTRLTVV.

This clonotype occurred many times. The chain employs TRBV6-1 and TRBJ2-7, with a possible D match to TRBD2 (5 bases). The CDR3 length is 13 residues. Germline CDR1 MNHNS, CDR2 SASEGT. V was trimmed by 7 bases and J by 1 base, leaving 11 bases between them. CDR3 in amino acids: CASTAGVSYEQYF. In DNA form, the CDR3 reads TGTGCCAGCACGGCCGGGGTATCCTACGAGCAGTACTTC.

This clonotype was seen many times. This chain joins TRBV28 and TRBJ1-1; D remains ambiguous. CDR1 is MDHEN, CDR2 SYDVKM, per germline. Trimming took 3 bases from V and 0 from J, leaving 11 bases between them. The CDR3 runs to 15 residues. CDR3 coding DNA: TGTGCCAGCAGTTTGGTGGGTGCCATGAACACTGAAGCTTTCTTT. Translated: CASSLVGAMNTEAFF.

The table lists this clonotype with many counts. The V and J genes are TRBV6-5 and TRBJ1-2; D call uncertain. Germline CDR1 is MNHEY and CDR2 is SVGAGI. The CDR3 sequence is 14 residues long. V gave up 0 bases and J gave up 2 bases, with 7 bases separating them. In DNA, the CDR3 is TGTGCCAGCAGTTACTCGAAGGGAAACTATGGCTACACCTTC. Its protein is CASSYSKGNYGYTF.

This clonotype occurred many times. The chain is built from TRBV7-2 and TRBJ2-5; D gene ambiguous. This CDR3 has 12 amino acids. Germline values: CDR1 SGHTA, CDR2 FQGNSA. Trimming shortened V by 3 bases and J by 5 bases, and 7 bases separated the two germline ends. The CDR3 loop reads CASSLTRETQYF. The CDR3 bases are TGTGCCAGCAGCTTGACGCGGGAGACCCAGTACTTC.

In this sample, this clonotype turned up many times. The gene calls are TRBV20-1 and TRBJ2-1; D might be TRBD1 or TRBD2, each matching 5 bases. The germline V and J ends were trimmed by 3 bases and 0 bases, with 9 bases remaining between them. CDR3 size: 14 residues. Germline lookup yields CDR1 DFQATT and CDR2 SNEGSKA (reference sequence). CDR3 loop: CSASWGSSYNEQFF. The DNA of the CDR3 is TGCAGTGCTAGTTGGGGGAGCTCCTACAATGAGCAGTTCTTC.

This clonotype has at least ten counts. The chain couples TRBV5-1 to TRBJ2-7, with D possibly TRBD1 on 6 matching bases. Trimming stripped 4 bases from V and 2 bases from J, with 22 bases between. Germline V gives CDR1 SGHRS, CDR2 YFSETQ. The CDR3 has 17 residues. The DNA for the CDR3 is TGCGCCAGCAGCCTGGACAGACTCCTACCGAATACCTACGAGCAGTACTTC. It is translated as CASSLDRLLPNTYEQYF. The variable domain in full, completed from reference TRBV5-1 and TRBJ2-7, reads KAGVTQTPRYLIKTRGQQVTLSCSPISGHRSVSWYQQTPGQGLQFLFEYFSETQRNKGNFPGRFSGRQFSNSRSEMNVSTLELGDSALYLCASSLDRLLPNTYEQYFGPGTRLTVT.

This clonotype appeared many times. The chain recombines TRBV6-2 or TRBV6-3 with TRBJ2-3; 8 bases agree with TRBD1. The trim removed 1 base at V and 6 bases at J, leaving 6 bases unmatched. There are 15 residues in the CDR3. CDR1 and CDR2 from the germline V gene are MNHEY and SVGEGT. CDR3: CASSYYRQGPDTQYF. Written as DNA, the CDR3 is TGTGCCAGCAGTTACTACAGACAGGGGCCGGATACGCAGTATTTT.

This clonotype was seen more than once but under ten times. CDR3 in DNA: TGTGCCAGTAGTAGTCCAGGGTATGGGGCCAACGTCCTGACTTTC. This encodes CASSSPGYGANVLTF. This rearrangement joins TRBV19 to TRBJ2-6, with a possible D match to TRBD1 (5 bases). Germline V gene sequence: CDR1 LNHDA, CDR2 SQIVND (reference sequence). V was clipped by 4 bases and J by 3 bases, with 10 bases between them. This CDR3 has 15 residues.

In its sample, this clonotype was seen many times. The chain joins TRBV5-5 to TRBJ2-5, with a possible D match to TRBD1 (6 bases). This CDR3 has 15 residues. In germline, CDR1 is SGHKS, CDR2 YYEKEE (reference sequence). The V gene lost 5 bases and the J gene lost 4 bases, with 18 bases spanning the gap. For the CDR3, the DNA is TGTGCCAGCAGTTCCGGACAGCTTTTTGGAGAGACCCAGTACTTC. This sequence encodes CASSSGQLFGETQYF.

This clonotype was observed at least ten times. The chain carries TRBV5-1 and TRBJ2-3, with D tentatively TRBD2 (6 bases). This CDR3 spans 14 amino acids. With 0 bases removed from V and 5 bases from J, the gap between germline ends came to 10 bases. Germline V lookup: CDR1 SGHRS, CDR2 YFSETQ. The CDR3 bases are TGCGCCAGCAGCTTGGGCGGGGAAGGAGATACGCAGTATTTT. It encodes CASSLGGEGDTQYF.